A single sample is the source of the 5 T cell receptor beta chains below, sequenced in a study of cytomegalovirus exposure and HLA in healthy donors. PCR used 60 Vbeta primers and 13 Jbeta primers. Sequenced by immunoSEQ multiplex PCR; TCRdb stores in-frame clones only, minus some. The sample records 150,000 to 200,000 clones, roughly 77% being singletons. The specimen sequenced was PBMCs. All receptors come from a woman in her forties or fifties in good health and CMV-seronegative.

The chain is built from TRBV7-9 and TRBJ1-2; D ambiguous. The CDR3 loop spans 11 amino acids. Trimming took off 8 bases at V and 7 bases at J, with 11 bases between the two ends. CDR1 is SEHNR and CDR2 is FQNEAQ in the germline V gene (reference sequence). The CDR3 sequence: CASLSQRGYTF. The CDR3 DNA is TGTGCCAGCCTCTCCCAGCGTGGCTACACCTTC.

V gene TRBV10-3 combines with J gene TRBJ2-5, with 11 bases identical to TRBD2. V was pared by 4 bases and J by 2 bases, with 3 bases of the junction left unmatched. CDR1 is ENHRY, CDR2 SYGVKD, per germline. The CDR3 is made up of 15 amino acids. The chain's CDR3 is CAISGVAGGQETQYF. The DNA of the CDR3 is TGTGCCATCAGTGGCGTAGCGGGGGGGCAAGAGACCCAGTACTTC.

This chain links TRBV4-3 with TRBJ1-4; TRBD1 agrees at 7 bases. The CDR3 length is 15 residues. From germline, CDR1 is LGHNA and CDR2 YSLEER. After removal of 3 bases from V and 0 bases from J, the junction contained 1 base not matched to a gene. The CDR3 here is CASSHDRATNEKLFF. CDR3 in DNA: TGCGCCAGCAGCCATGACAGGGCAACTAATGAAAAACTGTTTTTT.

This clone has just one count. The V gene is TRBV6-5, the J gene TRBJ1-4; D might be TRBD1 (5 bases). Germline V gives CDR1 MNHEY, CDR2 SVGAGI. CDR3 length: 15 amino acids. V was shortened by 6 bases and J by 7 bases, with 18 bases between the two germline ends. The CDR3 bases are TGTGCCAGCAGGCGCGGGACCGCCGCAGGTGAAAAACTGTTTTTT. It specifies CASRRGTAAGEKLFF.

The V and J genes are TRBV18 and TRBJ1-4; TRBD1 aligns across 8 bases. The ends lost 5 bases at V and 5 bases at J; junction bases unmatched: 4. The CDR3 is 14 amino acids. Per germline, CDR1 KGHSH and CDR2 LQKENI. The CDR3 protein is CASSSGQGNEKLFF. The CDR3 DNA sequence: TGTGCCAGCTCATCCGGACAGGGAAATGAAAAACTGTTTTTT.